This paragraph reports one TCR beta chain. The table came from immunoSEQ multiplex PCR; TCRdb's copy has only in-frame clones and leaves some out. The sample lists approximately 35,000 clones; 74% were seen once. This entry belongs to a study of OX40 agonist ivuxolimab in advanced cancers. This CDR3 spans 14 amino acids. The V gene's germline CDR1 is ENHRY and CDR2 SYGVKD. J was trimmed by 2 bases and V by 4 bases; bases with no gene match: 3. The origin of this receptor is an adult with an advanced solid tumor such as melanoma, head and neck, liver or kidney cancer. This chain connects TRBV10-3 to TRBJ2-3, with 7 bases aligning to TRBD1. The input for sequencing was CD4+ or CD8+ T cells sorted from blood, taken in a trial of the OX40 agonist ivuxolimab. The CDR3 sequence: CAISGGQDTDTQYF. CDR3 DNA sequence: TGTGCCATCAGTGGTGGACAGGACACAGATACGCAGTATTTT.